This TCR beta chain emerged from a study of beta chain features in type 1 diabetes. This CDR3 contains 14 residues. Germline CDR1 and CDR2: MDHEN and SYDVKM. V dropped 5 bases and J dropped 0 bases, with 10 bases sitting between them. The study's findings and limits: In type 1 diabetes patients, VDJ junctions had fewer insertions; deletions at these junctions were more frequent.

cDNA synthesis used the whole RNA isolate, giving expressed TCRB sequences. Clones were sequenced by immunoSEQ multiplex PCR, and TCRdb holds only the in-frame ones, with some missing. The sample yields about 330,000 clones, approximately 10% seen once. This clone was seen only once. Its antigen is not identified. Sequenced: naive CD4+ T cells from blood. The chain uses TRBV28 and TRBJ1-2, with a possible D match to TRBD1 (6 bases). The TCR originated in a woman younger than 45 in good health. CDR3 region: CASSRDTTNYGYTF. In nucleotides, the CDR3 is TGTGCCAGCAGTCGGGACACAACTAACTATGGCTACACCTTC.